One and the same sample provided the 14 T cell receptor beta chains below, sequenced in a study of blood T cell repertoires in COVID-19. Libraries were prepared by immunoSEQ multiplex PCR; TCRdb keeps only in-frame clonotypes and omits some of them. The sample has about 280,000 clones; 90% are singletons. The sample consisted of PBMCs or T cells enriched from blood (not recorded which). Receptors were obtained from a woman between 18 and 29 years old with acute COVID-19.

The chain joins TRBV19 to TRBJ1-5; D perhaps matches TRBD1 (5 bases). Trimming left V 5 bases short and J 7 bases short, with 12 bases between. Looked up from germline, CDR1 is LNHDA and CDR2 is SQIVND (reference sequence). There are 13 residues in the CDR3. CDR3 in amino acids: CASSPRGVQPQHF. DNA for the CDR3: TGTGCCAGTAGTCCCCGGGGGGTCCAGCCCCAGCATTTT.

The rearrangement links TRBV27 to TRBJ2-5, with 8 bases identical to TRBD2. V shed 6 bases, J shed 5 bases, and the junction held 11 bases outside the gene matches. This CDR3 contains 15 residues. Germline V gene sequence: CDR1 MNHEY, CDR2 SMNVEV (reference sequence). Written as DNA, the CDR3 is TGTGCCAGCAGACCCCATAGTCGGGGGGGGGAGACCCAGTACTTC. Its protein is CASRPHSRGGETQYF.

The chain links TRBV3-1 (or the pseudogene TRBV3-2) to TRBJ2-3; 8 nucleotides line up with TRBD2. Trimming at V came to 4 bases and at J to 7 bases, leaving 7 bases not matched to a gene. The V gene's germline CDR1 is LGHDT and CDR2 YNNKEL (reference sequence). The CDR3 is 14 residues long. The CDR3 is CASSPGTRRNTQYF. DNA of the CDR3: TGTGCCAGCAGCCCCGGGACTAGAAGGAATACGCAGTATTTT.

A single count supports this clone. The chain recombines TRBV18 with TRBJ2-2, with D possibly TRBD1 on 5 matching bases. V was cut by 4 bases and J by 4 bases, with 13 bases left in between. Germline V lookup: CDR1 KGHSH, CDR2 LQKENI. The CDR3 contains 15 residues. The CDR3 region is CASSLDSLGTGELFF. For the CDR3, the DNA is TGTGCCAGCTCACTCGACAGTCTGGGCACCGGGGAGCTGTTTTTT.

This chain uses TRBV5-1 with TRBJ2-1; the match to TRBD2 covers 14 bases. Trimming removed 4 bases from V and 3 bases from J; junction bases left unmatched: 6. The germline gives CDR1 SGHRS, CDR2 YFSETQ. The CDR3 length is 17 residues. The CDR3: CASSLGLAGESYNEQFF. The CDR3 nucleotides are TGCGCCAGCAGCCTGGGACTAGCGGGAGAGAGCTACAATGAGCAGTTCTTC.

This chain connects TRBV5-1 to TRBJ2-3; TRBD1 agrees at 8 bases. The CDR3 covers 16 residues. V lost 0 bases and J lost 0; bases outside the gene matches: 3. CDR1 SGHRS and CDR2 YFSETQ come from the germline V gene. CDR3 bases: TGCGCCAGCAGCTTGGGAGACAGGGGTAGCACAGATACGCAGTATTTT. Encoded protein: CASSLGDRGSTDTQYF.

The chain links TRBV5-6 to TRBJ2-7, with D perhaps matching TRBD2 (6 bases). Germline CDR1 reads SGHDT; CDR2 reads YYEEEE. Trimming left V 5 bases short and J 1 base short, with 16 bases between. The CDR3 sequence is 15 residues long. In nucleotides, the CDR3 is TGTGCCAGCAGAGGAGGGACGGAATTTTCCTACGAGCAGTACTTC. It yields the protein CASRGGTEFSYEQYF.

This clone was counted once. The gene calls are TRBV10-1 and TRBJ2-3; the match to TRBD2 covers 14 bases. The ends lost 7 bases at V and 6 bases at J; junction bases unmatched: 6. This CDR3 region has 15 residues. Germline CDR1 WNHNN, CDR2 SYGVQD (reference sequence). CDR3 sequence: CASKPGLAGVDTQYF. The CDR3 nucleotides read TGCGCCAGCAAACCGGGACTAGCGGGAGTCGATACGCAGTATTTT.

V usage is TRBV7-9 and J usage is TRBJ1-1; possibly TRBD1 for D (6 bases). V was trimmed by 5 bases and J by 4 bases, leaving 14 bases between them. Germline V gene sequence: CDR1 SEHNR, CDR2 FQNEAQ (reference sequence). This CDR3 is built from 14 residues. The CDR3: CASSQGGWGTEAFF. CDR3 bases: TGTGCCAGCAGCCAAGGGGGATGGGGCACTGAAGCTTTCTTT.

This sequence joins TRBV7-8 and TRBJ1-1; D is undetermined. Trimming cost V 1 base and J 1 base, with 7 bases left between them. Germline V gene data show CDR1 as SGHVS and CDR2 as FQNEAQ. The CDR3 loop spans 14 amino acids. The DNA for the CDR3 is TGTGCCAGCAGCTTAGGAGTGCAGAACACTGAAGCTTTCTTT. Its protein product is CASSLGVQNTEAFF.

V is TRBV10-3 and J is TRBJ1-6, with 9 bases lining up with TRBD1. V lost 10 bases to trimming and J lost 9 bases; unmatched junction nucleotides: 10. Germline V lookup: CDR1 ENHRY, CDR2 SYGVKD. This CDR3 has 14 amino acids. CDR3 protein: CATSPGTGISPLHF. The CDR3 coding sequence is TGTGCCACCTCACCCGGGACAGGGATTTCACCCCTCCACTTT.

This clone occurred once. J is TRBJ2-1 and V is TRBV5-8; 8 nucleotides align to TRBD2. This CDR3 has 16 amino acids. Trimming took 2 bases from V and 3 from J; bases not matched to a gene: 7. Germline lookup yields CDR1 SGHTS and CDR2 YDEGEE. CDR3 in DNA: TGTGCCAGCAGCTTTCTTCCAGCGGGAGTCTACAATGAGCAGTTCTTC. Its translation is CASSFLPAGVYNEQFF. Filled out from reference TRBV5-8 and TRBJ2-1, the complete variable domain reads EAGVTQSPTHLIKTRGQQATLRCSPISGHTSVYWYQQALGLGLQFLLWYDEGEERNRGNFPPRFSGRQFPNYSSELNVNALELEDSALYLCASSFLPAGVYNEQFFGPGTRLTVL.

This clone was recorded a few times. The chain is built from TRBV6-5 and TRBJ2-7; TRBD1 agrees at 7 bases. Looked up from germline, CDR1 is MNHEY and CDR2 is SVGAGI. The CDR3 consists of 13 residues. With 6 bases clipped from V and 4 bases from J, the junction kept 6 bases outside the gene matches. This chain's CDR3 is CASRGGFEYEQYF. Here the CDR3 DNA reads TGTGCCAGCAGAGGGGGCTTCGAGTACGAGCAGTACTTC.

The chain couples TRBV5-1 to TRBJ1-1, with 8 positions matching TRBD1. The CDR3 totals 14 residues. Per germline, CDR1 SGHRS and CDR2 YFSETQ. With V trimmed by 4 bases and J by 0 bases, 2 bases remained unmatched. The CDR3 loop is CASSRDRMNTEAFF. CDR3 in DNA: TGCGCCAGCAGCCGGGACAGGATGAACACTGAAGCTTTCTTT. Using reference TRBV5-1 and TRBJ1-1 for the parts outside the CDR3, the full variable domain is KAGVTQTPRYLIKTRGQQVTLSCSPISGHRSVSWYQQTPGQGLQFLFEYFSETQRNKGNFPGRFSGRQFSNSRSEMNVSTLELGDSALYLCASSRDRMNTEAFFGQGTRLTVV.